The 2 T cell receptor beta chains in this list originate from one sample, sequenced in a study of T cell clones after liver transplantation. Clones were sequenced by immunoSEQ multiplex PCR, and TCRdb holds only the in-frame ones, with some missing. This table has about 100,000 clones, roughly 80% appearing once. This specimen consisted of CD4+ T cells from blood, obtained before liver transplant. These receptor sequences come from a human donor who received a liver transplant.

The chain has TRBV30 and TRBJ2-1; D is perhaps TRBD2 (7 bases). The germline V gene has CDR1 GTSNPN and CDR2 SVGIG (reference sequence). The CDR3 has 17 amino acids. V shed 3 bases and J shed 2 bases, with 20 bases lying between them. In nucleotides, the CDR3 is TGTGCCTGGAGGGGGGGGCGTAAATTTACCCCCTACAATGAGCAGTTCTTC. Its protein product is CAWRGGRKFTPYNEQFF. The full variable domain, rest sourced from reference TRBV30 and TRBJ2-1, is SQTIHQWPATLVQPVGSPLSLECTVEGTSNPNLYWYRQAAGRGLQLLFYSVGIGQISSEVPQNLSASRPQDRQFILSSKKLLLSDSGFYLCAWRGGRKFTPYNEQFFGPGTRLTVL.

This clone was found once. CDR3 sequence: CASSPYVYEQYF. The CDR3 DNA reads as TGTGCCAGCTCACCCTACGTCTACGAGCAGTACTTC. V usage is TRBV18 and J usage is TRBJ2-7; no clear D. The germline CDR1 and CDR2 sequences are KGHSH and LQKENI. The CDR3 runs to 12 residues. The germline V and J ends were trimmed by 3 bases and 3 bases, with 6 bases remaining between them.